The source of this TCR beta chain is a study of T cell responses to AZD1222 COVID-19 vaccine. Some clones are missing from TCRdb's copy, which holds only in-frame ones; the method was immunoSEQ multiplex PCR. The table lists around 140,000 clones, 93% of them singletons. The germline V gene encodes CDR1 KGHSH and CDR2 LQKENI. The trim removed 2 bases at V and 6 bases at J, leaving 10 bases unmatched. The CDR3 spans 16 residues. This clonotype was sampled from an adult who had recovered from COVID-19. V gene TRBV18 combines with J gene TRBJ2-7, with 10 nucleotides matching TRBD2. The sample was peripheral blood, taken after recovery from COVID-19. CDR3 in amino acids: CASSPTDTSGIREQYF. The CDR3 nucleotides read TGTGCCAGCTCACCAACCGATACTAGCGGGATCCGCGAGCAGTACTTC.